The next 31 T cell receptor beta chains were all read from a single sample in a study of OX40 agonist ivuxolimab in advanced cancers. Profiling relied on immunoSEQ multiplex PCR, and the TCRdb table lists in-frame clones only, not all of them. The sample lists 50,000 to 55,000 clones, roughly nine tenths seen once, with approximately 10% in the top ten. The sample consisted of CD4+ or CD8+ T cells sorted from blood, taken in a trial of the OX40 agonist ivuxolimab. The receptor set was obtained from an adult with an advanced solid tumor such as melanoma, head and neck, liver or kidney cancer.

This clone was counted once. J is TRBJ2-5 and V is TRBV7-2, with TRBD2 identical over 7 bases. Germline V gives CDR1 SGHTA, CDR2 FQGNSA. CDR3 length: 15 residues. J was trimmed by 5 bases and V by 1 base; bases with no gene match: 7. The CDR3 DNA is TGTGCCAGCAGCTTAGTAACAGCGGGGTGGGAGACCCAGTACTTC. Translated, it gives CASSLVTAGWETQYF.

The sample holds one count of this clone. This chain links TRBV2 with TRBJ2-5; 7 bases are a match to TRBD2. Germline trimming cut 1 base from V and 5 bases from J; bases unmatched to any gene: 7. This CDR3 comprises 15 residues. Germline V gene lookup returns CDR1 SNHLY and CDR2 FYNNEI. The CDR3 coding sequence is TGTGCCAGCAGTGAAGGTCTAGCGGAGGGGGAGACCCAGTACTTC. This codes for CASSEGLAEGETQYF.

This rearrangement joins TRBV11-2 to TRBJ2-2, with D hard to call. Trimming removed 5 bases at V and 4 bases at J, with 11 bases between. This CDR3 has 14 residues. Germline assignment: CDR1 SGHAT and CDR2 FQNNGV. The CDR3 loop is CASSRFGATGELFF. Written as DNA, the CDR3 is TGTGCCAGCAGCCGATTCGGAGCCACCGGGGAGCTGTTTTTT.

The V and J genes are TRBV28 and TRBJ2-7, with 8 bases that match TRBD1. The ends lost 6 bases at V and 3 bases at J; junction bases unmatched: 7. CDR1 and CDR2 (germline): MDHEN, SYDVKM. CDR3 length equals 14 residues. In DNA form, the CDR3 reads TGTGCCAGCAGAAAGACAGGGGTCAGCTACGAGCAGTACTTC. Amino acids: CASRKTGVSYEQYF.

In its sample, this clone was seen once. The chain combines TRBV7-5 with TRBJ2-1; the table gives TRBD1 as D, unverified against the DNA. TRBV7-5 is described as a pseudogene. The CDR3 covers 12 residues. The CDR3 sequence: CARSRTGGEQFF. Here the CDR3 DNA reads TGTGCCAGAAGCAGGACAGGAGGTGAGCAGTTCTTC.

This clone was counted once. The J gene is TRBJ2-2, the V gene TRBV7-3; TRBD1 aligns across 7 bases. CDR3 size: 16 residues. V trimming: 4 bases; J trimming: 5 bases; junction bases outside the gene matches: 10. Germline V gene lookup returns CDR1 SGHTA and CDR2 FQGTGA. The CDR3 protein is CASSSAKGTVTGELFF. CDR3 nucleotide sequence: TGTGCCAGCAGCTCCGCTAAAGGGACAGTGACCGGGGAGCTGTTTTTT.

The chain uses TRBV30 and TRBJ2-7; 8 nucleotides align to TRBD1. Germline values: CDR1 GTSNPN, CDR2 SVGIG (reference sequence). Trimming removed 2 bases from V and 2 bases from J; junction bases left unmatched: 5. The CDR3 length is 14 residues. Here the CDR3 reads CAWSSGTGTYEQYF. Written as DNA, the CDR3 is TGTGCCTGGAGTTCCGGGACAGGCACCTACGAGCAGTACTTC. The full variable domain, its missing parts supplied by reference TRBV30 and TRBJ2-7, is SQTIHQWPATLVQPVGSPLSLECTVEGTSNPNLYWYRQAAGRGLQLLFYSVGIGQISSEVPQNLSASRPQDRQFILSSKKLLLSDSGFYLCAWSSGTGTYEQYFGPGTRLTVT.

The chain is built from TRBV6-1 and TRBJ2-2; 8 bases match TRBD2. Germline V lookup: CDR1 MNHNS, CDR2 SASEGT. This CDR3 comprises 15 residues. The V gene end was trimmed by 6 bases and the J gene end by 0 bases; junction bases not matched to a gene: 3. The CDR3 sequence is CASRRLATNTGELFF. The CDR3 DNA reads as TGTGCCAGCAGGAGACTAGCGACGAACACCGGGGAGCTGTTTTTT.

The chain is built from TRBV5-1 and TRBJ1-4; D might be TRBD1 (5 bases). The CDR3 sequence is 16 residues long. Trimming took 3 bases from V and 2 from J, leaving 14 bases between them. Per the germline V gene, CDR1 is SGHRS and CDR2 is YFSETQ. The CDR3 reads CASSSGGWATNEKLFF. The CDR3 DNA follows: TGCGCCAGCAGCTCTGGGGGGTGGGCGACTAATGAAAAACTGTTTTTT.

The V gene is TRBV18, the J gene TRBJ2-3; 9 bases map to TRBD2. The germline V gene has CDR1 KGHSH and CDR2 LQKENI. The CDR3 contains 16 residues. The ends lost 0 bases at V and 6 bases at J; junction bases unmatched: 7. This CDR3 is CASSPPGLALADTQYF. CDR3 nucleotide sequence: TGTGCCAGCTCACCACCGGGACTAGCATTGGCGGATACGCAGTATTTT.

In DNA form, the CDR3 reads TGTGCCAGCAGCTTAGGTTCAGCCACAGGGGGCAATCAGCCCCAGCATTTT. It is translated as CASSLGSATGGNQPQHF. This chain joins TRBV7-6 and TRBJ1-5; 7 nucleotides agree with TRBD1. The trim removed 1 base at V and 2 bases at J, leaving 8 bases unmatched. This CDR3 is 17 amino acids long. Germline values: CDR1 SGHVS, CDR2 FNYEAQ.

The chain's CDR3 is CASSFPGSLQETQYF. DNA of the CDR3: TGCGCCAGCAGCTTCCCTGGCAGCCTCCAAGAGACCCAGTACTTC. This chain uses TRBV5-1 with TRBJ2-5; no clear D gene. The CDR3 has 15 residues. From germline, CDR1 is SGHRS and CDR2 YFSETQ. V lost 2 bases to trimming and J lost 1 base, with 12 bases between them.

A word on this clone: One end of the junction varies from germline; a read error may be responsible. The chain links TRBV11-1 to TRBJ2-3, with D perhaps matching TRBD2 (8 bases). The CDR3 has 17 residues. The germline gives CDR1 SGHAT, CDR2 FQDESV (reference sequence). In DNA form, the CDR3 reads TGTGCCAGCAGCCTAGCAGGGGGTAGCGGGGTAACGGATACGCAGTATTTT. Translation gives CASSLAGGSGVTDTQYF.

The chain links TRBV7-9 to TRBJ2-3; 7 bases align to TRBD1. This CDR3 spans 15 amino acids. The germline gives CDR1 SEHNR, CDR2 FQNEAQ (reference sequence). The ends lost 1 base at V and 3 bases at J; junction bases unmatched: 4. The CDR3 is CASSLGDRVTDTQYF. The CDR3 region has the DNA TGTGCCAGCAGCTTAGGTGACAGGGTAACAGATACGCAGTATTTT.

In this sample, this clone turned up once. V and J are TRBV19 and TRBJ1-5, with D maybe TRBD1 (5 bases). The CDR3 consists of 13 residues. Trimming shortened V by 7 bases and J by 5 bases, and 12 bases separated the two germline ends. In germline, CDR1 is LNHDA, CDR2 SQIVND (reference sequence). Here the CDR3 DNA reads TGTGCCAGTACGAGTCAGGGAGATCAGCCCCAGCATTTT. Encoded protein: CASTSQGDQPQHF.

V and J are TRBV7-9 and TRBJ2-7, with D perhaps matching TRBD1 or TRBD2 (6 bases each). Germline V lookup: CDR1 SEHNR, CDR2 FQNEAQ (reference sequence). V gave up 3 bases and J gave up 3 bases, with 15 bases separating them. This CDR3 region has 15 residues. The CDR3 DNA reads TGTGCCAGCAGCTTGGGGGGCTGGGGATTCTACGAGCAGTACTTC. It is translated as CASSLGGWGFYEQYF.

The chain carries TRBV27 and TRBJ2-4; 7 bases are shared with TRBD2. The CDR3 consists of 15 residues. Germline CDR1 is MNHEY and CDR2 is SMNVEV (reference sequence). Trimming removed 4 bases from V and 9 bases from J; junction bases left unmatched: 12. CDR3 in amino acids: CASSSLTGGRSIQYF. CDR3 bases: TGTGCCAGCAGTTCACTCACGGGAGGTAGAAGCATTCAGTACTTC.

V gene TRBV5-4 combines with J gene TRBJ2-2; D is possibly TRBD2 (8 bases). This CDR3 contains 18 residues. Germline V lookup: CDR1 SGHNT, CDR2 YYREEE (reference sequence). The V and J ends lost 1 base and 2 bases respectively, with 18 bases between them. CDR3 amino acids: CASSLRGLVAGNTGELFF. The CDR3 region has the DNA TGTGCCAGCAGCTTGAGGGGGCTGGTAGCGGGAAACACCGGGGAGCTGTTTTTT.

This rearrangement joins TRBV29-1 to TRBJ2-3, with D perhaps TRBD1 or TRBD2 (5 bases each). This CDR3 is 13 amino acids long. V was cut by 7 bases and J by 1 base, with 12 bases left in between. Germline-derived CDR1 and CDR2 are SQVTM and ANQGSEA. The CDR3 here is CSACLGGTDTQYF. Written as DNA, the CDR3 is TGCAGCGCCTGTTTGGGGGGCACAGATACGCAGTATTTT.

The chain links TRBV7-6 to TRBJ2-1; D ambiguous. Trimming stripped 0 bases from V and 6 bases from J, with 6 bases between. CDR1 SGHVS and CDR2 FNYEAQ come from the germline V gene. The CDR3 contains 13 residues. CDR3 nucleotide sequence: TGTGCCAGCAGCTTAGCCAGTGCCAATGAGCAGTTCTTC. This gives the protein CASSLASANEQFF.

This chain joins TRBV6-5 and TRBJ2-7, with TRBD1 matching 9 bases. The germline V gene has CDR1 MNHEY and CDR2 SVGAGI. The length of the CDR3 is 16 residues. The V and J ends lost 2 bases and 5 bases, in that order; junction bases with no gene match: 10. The CDR3 DNA reads as TGTGCCAGCAGTTACACCCAAGGACAGGGGATCGACGAGCAGTACTTC. This gives the protein CASSYTQGQGIDEQYF.

This chain joins TRBV7-3 and TRBJ2-7, with 8 bases lining up with TRBD1. V lost 5 bases, J lost 2 bases, and 11 bases stayed unmatched. The germline CDR1 and CDR2 sequences are SGHTA and FQGTGA. This CDR3 is built from 16 residues. This CDR3 is CASSAPETGVTYEQYF. DNA for the CDR3: TGTGCCAGCAGCGCCCCCGAGACAGGGGTTACCTACGAGCAGTACTTC.

Points on this clone: Different DNA sequences within this sample yield the same CDR3. The chain couples TRBV2 to TRBJ2-3; D is uncertain. Germline CDR1 SNHLY, CDR2 FYNNEI. This CDR3 has 12 amino acids. V gave up 3 bases and J gave up 2 bases, with 3 bases separating them. CDR3 coding DNA: TGTGCCAGCAGTGATTTCACAGATACGCAGTATTTT. It specifies CASSDFTDTQYF.

With regard to this clone: At one end, the junction sequence differs from germline, possibly due to a read error. The chain uses TRBV2 and TRBJ1-6; TRBD1 might be the D (6 bases). Germline values: CDR1 SNHLY, CDR2 FYNNEI. The CDR3 length is 16 residues. Here the CDR3 reads CASTEGGAAPNSPLHF. The CDR3 nucleotides read TGTGCCAGCACTGAAGGGGGGGCTGCCCCGAATTCACCCCTCCACTTT.

The chain combines TRBV5-6 with TRBJ2-7; D might be TRBD2 (6 bases). V lost 3 bases to trimming and J lost 2 bases, with 18 bases between them. CDR1 and CDR2 (germline): SGHDT, YYEEEE. This CDR3 is 16 amino acids long. The CDR3 nucleotides are TGTGCCAGCAGCTGGATTGGGACTGACAAGCCCTACGAGCAGTACTTC. Translation gives CASSWIGTDKPYEQYF.

The J gene is TRBJ1-1, the V gene TRBV6-1; possible D gene TRBD1, 6 bases. The CDR3 consists of 16 residues. Germline V gene data show CDR1 as MNHNS and CDR2 as SASEGT. V was shortened by 2 bases and J by 1 base, with 14 bases between the two germline ends. CDR3 loop: CASSELAGRGNTEAFF. The CDR3 nucleotides are TGTGCCAGCAGTGAACTGGCTGGCAGGGGGAACACTGAAGCTTTCTTT.

V usage is TRBV14 and J usage is TRBJ1-2; D not resolved. The CDR3 length is 13 residues. Between the trimmed V and J ends, which lost 4 bases and 5 bases, there was a span of 11 bases. Germline CDR1 is SGHDN and CDR2 is FVKESK. CDR3 nucleotide sequence: TGTGCCAGCAGCCCCCAACACAGTTATGGCTACACCTTC. As protein: CASSPQHSYGYTF.

The sample holds one count of this clone. The chain links TRBV2 to TRBJ2-3, with 9 bases identical to TRBD1. The trim removed 6 bases at V and 4 bases at J, leaving 8 bases unmatched. In germline, CDR1 is SNHLY, CDR2 FYNNEI. The CDR3 is 15 amino acids. The CDR3 bases are TGTGCCAGCAGGGGCGACAGGGGGAAGGCAGATACGCAGTATTTT. This translates into CASRGDRGKADTQYF.

The chain is built from TRBV6-5 and TRBJ1-2; 8 bases line up with TRBD1. V dropped 4 bases and J dropped 7; count of bases not matched to a gene: 11. This CDR3 is 15 amino acids long. Germline CDR1 MNHEY, CDR2 SVGAGI. The CDR3 DNA reads as TGTGCCAGCAGTTCTCCAGGGGGCGTTAATCCTGGCTACACCTTC. Its protein is CASSSPGGVNPGYTF.

The rearrangement joins TRBV7-3 to TRBJ2-2; D call uncertain. Germline lookup yields CDR1 SGHTA and CDR2 FQGTGA. CDR3 length: 12 residues. V lost 5 bases and J 4 bases, leaving 5 bases between the germline ends. The DNA for the CDR3 is TGTGCCAGCAGCGGTGGCACCGGGGAGCTGTTTTTT. Translated, it gives CASSGGTGELFF.

The gene calls are TRBV11-2 and TRBJ2-3; 8 bases align to TRBD2. The trim removed 0 bases at V and 3 bases at J, leaving 2 bases unmatched. The CDR3 has 15 residues. CDR1 and CDR2 (germline): SGHAT, FQNNGV. CDR3 DNA sequence: TGTGCCAGCAGCTTAGACGGGGGGGCGACAGATACGCAGTATTTT. Amino acid sequence: CASSLDGGATDTQYF.